The rows below give T cell receptor beta chains drawn from one sample of a study of T cells in Graves' hyperthyroidism and ophthalmopathy. Via MiXCR, TCRdb re-called the multiplex PCR reads, giving one row per CDR3 protein. This table holds about 480,000 distinct CDR3 sequences, about an eighth found once. The sample was blood. These receptors all stem from a woman aged 18-29 years with Graves' hyperthyroidism. The CDR3 runs from the conserved cysteine through the conserved F or W. Each record gives: clone size, D gene, V gene, J gene, CDR3 protein, CDR3 DNA. A D gene is named only where the DNA matches it firmly. Expanded clones are given a class, and other clones once, few, many or no size at all.

>many|-|TRBV28|TRBJ2-7
CASSRVLDVRQYF
TGTGCCAGCAGCCGCGTACTAGATGTAAGGCAGTACTTC
>many|-|TRBV6-2/TRBV6-3|TRBJ2-1
CASTKFGYSYNEQFF
TGTGCCAGCACAAAGTTTGGTTACTCCTACAATGAGCAGTTCTTC
>few|-|TRBV5-1|TRBJ1-3
CASSLALSPFSGNTIYF
TGCGCCAGCAGCTTGGCCCTCAGTCCCTTCTCTGGAAACACCATATATTTT
>many|TRBD1|TRBV10-2|TRBJ2-2
CASSLTGGANTGELFF
TGCGCCAGCAGCCTAACAGGGGGCGCGAACACCGGGGAGCTGTTTTTT
>-|-|TRBV10-3|TRBJ2-6
CAISESSRANVLTF
TGTGCCATCAGTGAGTCTTCTAGGGCCAACGTCCTGACTTTC
>-|-|TRBV14|TRBJ1-2
CASSQELAGYTF
TGTGCCAGCAGCCAAGAACTTGCGGGCTACACCTTC
>-|-|TRBV4-2|TRBJ2-7
CASSQESRDHEQYF
TGTGCCAGCAGCCAAGAATCCAGGGACCACGAGCAGTACTTC
>many|-|TRBV30|TRBJ1-4
CAWSAWPEGNEKLFF
TGTGCCTGGAGTGCTTGGCCAGAGGGTAATGAAAAACTGTTTTTT
>-|-|TRBV11-2|TRBJ2-2
CASSRRNRGELFF
TGTGCCAGCAGCCGAAGAAACAGGGGGGAGCTGTTTTTT
>many|-|TRBV6-5|TRBJ1-3
CASSYIPEAGNTIYF
TGTGCCAGCAGTTACATTCCGGAGGCGGGAAACACCATATATTTT
>many|TRBD2|TRBV11-2|TRBJ2-7
CASSSSLAGSSYEQYF
TGTGCCAGCAGCTCCTCACTAGCGGGAAGCTCTTACGAGCAGTACTTC
>many|-|TRBV3-1|TRBJ2-1
CASSQGHSNNEQFF
TGTGCCAGCAGCCAAGGTCACAGCAACAATGAGCAGTTCTTC
>-|TRBD1|TRBV7-9|TRBJ2-7
CASSFGQGRVYEQYF
TGTGCCAGCAGCTTTGGACAGGGAAGGGTCTACGAGCAGTACTTC
>few|-|TRBV7-3|TRBJ2-3
CASSSTRGGDTQYF
TGTGCCAGCAGCTCAACTAGGGGGGGGGATACGCAGTATTTT
>few|-|TRBV28|TRBJ1-1
CASSLRTVMNTEAFF
TGTGCCAGCAGTCTCCGGACGGTAATGAACACTGAAGCTTTCTTT
>many|TRBD1|TRBV6-1|TRBJ1-4
CASSGLGGLGEKLFF
TGTGCCAGCAGTGGGCTAGGGGGCCTAGGAGAAAAACTGTTTTTT
>many|-|TRBV6-1|TRBJ1-1
CASSSPGGMNTEAFF
TGTGCCAGCAGCTCCCCGGGAGGCATGAACACTGAAGCTTTCTTT
>-|-|TRBV20-1|TRBJ1-2
CSARVGRWGYTF
TGCAGTGCTAGGGTAGGGAGATGGGGCTACACCTTC
>-|TRBD1|TRBV5-6|TRBJ2-1
CASSFGDRAYNEQFF
TGTGCCAGCAGCTTTGGGGACAGGGCCTACAATGAGCAGTTCTTC
>-|-|TRBV7-3|TRBJ2-1
CASSFRPGENGNEQFF
TGTGCCAGCAGCTTCCGGCCAGGGGAGAACGGCAATGAGCAGTTCTTC
>few|-|TRBV10-1|TRBJ2-1
CASSDSTGMAKQFF
TGCGCCAGCAGTGACTCCACAGGGATGGCAAAGCAGTTCTTC
>-|-|TRBV24-1|TRBJ2-1
CATSDSRRGQGYNEQFF
TGTGCCACCAGTGATTCCCGCCGGGGCCAGGGATACAATGAGCAGTTCTTC
>-|TRBD1|TRBV25-1|TRBJ2-2
CASSELDRVLTGELFF
TGTGCCAGCAGTGAACTGGACAGGGTTCTCACCGGGGAGCTGTTTTTT
>many|-|TRBV28|TRBJ2-7
CASSLSRGSSYEQYF
TGTGCCAGCAGTTTATCCCGAGGGAGCTCCTACGAGCAGTACTTC
>many|-|TRBV6-1|TRBJ1-2
CASSERSGRRYYGYTF
TGTGCCAGCAGTGAACGTTCCGGACGCAGATACTATGGCTACACCTTC
>-|-|TRBV29-1|TRBJ1-5
CSVDSGADNQPQHF
TGCAGCGTTGACTCGGGGGCGGACAATCAGCCCCAGCATTTT
>-|-|TRBV20-1|TRBJ2-7
CSARHTLGQITYEQYF
TGCAGTGCTAGACATACTCTGGGACAAATAACCTACGAGCAGTACTTC
>many|-|TRBV20-1|TRBJ1-2
CSAAPGGLNYGYTF
TGCAGTGCAGCCCCCGGGGGACTTAACTATGGCTACACCTTC
>-|-|TRBV5-5|TRBJ2-1
CASSSRLSSYNEQFF
TGTGCCAGCAGCTCCCGTCTAAGCTCCTACAATGAGCAGTTCTTC
>many|TRBD2|TRBV24-1|TRBJ2-2
CATSNPGLSTGELFF
TGTGCCACCAGTAACCCGGGACTATCGACCGGGGAGCTGTTTTTT
>many|-|TRBV7-9|TRBJ2-1
CASSLKEEQFF
TGTGCCAGCAGCTTAAAAGAGGAGCAGTTCTTC
>many|-|TRBV12-3/TRBV12-4|TRBJ1-2
CASRATVNYGYTF
TGTGCCAGCAGAGCGACAGTTAACTATGGCTACACCTTC
>-|-|TRBV11-3|TRBJ2-3
CASSFPISVSTDTQYF
TGTGCCAGCAGCTTCCCCATTAGCGTTAGCACAGATACGCAGTATTTT
>many|-|TRBV2|TRBJ2-5
CASSEWETQYF
TGTGCCAGCAGTGAATGGGAGACCCAGTACTTC
>many|-|TRBV12-3/TRBV12-4|TRBJ2-3
CASSPVSATDTQYF
TGTGCCAGCAGCCCCGTGTCGGCCACAGATACGCAGTATTTT
>few|-|TRBV24-1|TRBJ2-1
CATSEDRRSYNEQFF
TGTGCCACCAGTGAAGACAGACGCTCCTACAATGAGCAGTTCTTC
>many|-|TRBV19|TRBJ1-6
CASSVGGVSPLHF
TGTGCCAGTAGTGTTGGGGGCGTCTCACCCCTCCACTTT